The 24 T cell receptor beta chains below were found in one sample sequenced in a study of T cell responses to AZD1222 COVID-19 vaccine. Produced via immunoSEQ multiplex PCR; TCRdb's table is partial and in-frame only. The profile shows 150,000 to 200,000 clones, 90% to 95% of them singletons. The material sequenced was peripheral blood, taken on day 0 of AZD1222 vaccination. The receptors were gathered from an adult in good health.

This chain joins TRBV28 and TRBJ2-5; perhaps TRBD1 as D (6 bases). CDR3 length: 15 amino acids. V was shortened by 5 bases and J by 2 bases, with 15 bases between the two germline ends. CDR1 is MDHEN, CDR2 SYDVKM, per germline. CDR3 residues: CASSLGQKTQETQYF. The CDR3 DNA sequence: TGTGCCAGCAGTCTTGGACAGAAAACACAAGAGACCCAGTACTTC. Together with reference TRBV28 and TRBJ2-5, the CDR3 gives the full variable domain: DVKVTQSSRYLVKRTGEKVFLECVQDMDHENMFWYRQDPGLGLRLIYFSYDVKMKEKGDIPEGYSVSREKKERFSLILESASTNQTSMYLCASSLGQKTQETQYFGPGTRLLVL.

This chain uses TRBV3-1 (or the pseudogene TRBV3-2) with TRBJ2-2, with 7 nucleotides matching TRBD1. Germline loops: CDR1 LGHDT, CDR2 YNNKEL (reference sequence). The trim removed 3 bases at V and 6 bases at J, leaving 10 bases unmatched. CDR3 length: 16 residues. The CDR3 sequence: CASSQETGFWAGELFF. The CDR3 DNA follows: TGTGCCAGCAGCCAGGAGACAGGGTTTTGGGCCGGGGAGCTGTTTTTT.

The chain couples TRBV30 to TRBJ2-7; possible D gene TRBD2, 6 bases. The CDR3 has 12 residues. Germline CDR1 and CDR2: GTSNPN and SVGIG (reference sequence). V shed 4 bases and J shed 3 bases, with 10 bases lying between them. The CDR3 region has the DNA TGTGCCTGGAATAGCGGATACTACGAGCAGTACTTC. Translated, it gives CAWNSGYYEQYF. The whole variable domain, remainder taken from reference TRBV30 and TRBJ2-7, is SQTIHQWPATLVQPVGSPLSLECTVEGTSNPNLYWYRQAAGRGLQLLFYSVGIGQISSEVPQNLSASRPQDRQFILSSKKLLLSDSGFYLCAWNSGYYEQYFGPGTRLTVT.

The V and J genes are TRBV6-6 and TRBJ2-5, with 7 bases fitting TRBD2. CDR3 size: 17 residues. The germline V gene encodes CDR1 MNHNY and CDR2 SVGAGI (reference sequence). J gave up 5 bases and V 5 bases, and 17 bases lay outside the gene matches. The CDR3 spells CASSPPAGGAGRETQYF. The CDR3 bases are TGTGCCAGCAGTCCCCCCGCCGGGGGAGCGGGAAGGGAGACCCAGTACTTC.

The chain couples TRBV21-1 to TRBJ1-4. TRBV21-1 is classified as a pseudogene. The CDR3 has 14 residues. CDR3 nucleotides: TGTGCCAGCAGCAAAGCGGGCCCCGGGGGAAAAACTGTTTTT. Amino acid sequence: CASSKAGPGGKTVF.

This rearrangement joins TRBV19 to TRBJ1-5, with D hard to call. V was shortened by 1 base and J by 5 bases, with 12 bases between the two germline ends. There are 15 residues in the CDR3. CDR1 is LNHDA and CDR2 is SQIVND in the germline V gene (reference sequence). The CDR3 region has the DNA TGTGCCAGTAGTATAGTCCCCCTCGGGGATCAGCCCCAGCATTTT. Amino acid sequence: CASSIVPLGDQPQHF.

V usage is TRBV18 and J usage is TRBJ2-7; D is possibly TRBD1 or TRBD2 (6 bases each). The length of the CDR3 is 15 residues. Germline CDR1 KGHSH, CDR2 LQKENI. V was cut by 3 bases and J by 5 bases, with 17 bases left in between. For the CDR3, the DNA is TGTGCCAGCTCACCCGCCCCGGGGGCTGAAAACGAGCAGTACTTC. Its translation is CASSPAPGAENEQYF.

The chain combines TRBV30 with TRBJ1-2; D call uncertain. The CDR3 contains 10 residues. CDR1 is GTSNPN and CDR2 is SVGIG in the germline V gene (reference sequence). V was clipped by 5 bases and J by 9 bases, with 10 bases between them. CDR3 sequence reads: CAWGRSSYTF. The CDR3 DNA is TGTGCCTGGGGGCGGTCAAGCTACACCTTC.

This rearrangement joins TRBV28 to TRBJ1-1; D ambiguous. The V end was cut by 7 bases, the J end by 2 bases, with 14 bases between. Germline V CDR1 and CDR2: MDHEN, SYDVKM. This CDR3 comprises 14 residues. The CDR3 here is CASNREPINTEAFF. CDR3 nucleotide sequence: TGTGCCAGCAATAGGGAACCCATTAACACTGAAGCTTTCTTT.

This clone was seen just once. The chain couples TRBV2 to TRBJ2-1; possibly TRBD1 or TRBD2 for D (5 bases each). Germline V gene data show CDR1 as SNHLY and CDR2 as FYNNEI. The CDR3 covers 14 residues. V was clipped by 4 bases and J by 6 bases, with 13 bases between them. For the CDR3, the DNA is TGTGCCAGCAGTGCCCGGGGCCAATCCAATGAGCAGTTCTTC. The encoded protein is CASSARGQSNEQFF.

CDR3 nucleotides: TGTGCCAGCACCCCCTCCCGGGGAGCTGGCTACACCTTC. Protein sequence: CASTPSRGAGYTF. The chain uses TRBV12-3 or TRBV12-4 and TRBJ1-2, with D unresolved. The length of the CDR3 is 13 residues. V was cut by 7 bases and J by 7 bases, with 16 bases left in between.

This chain uses TRBV6-5 with TRBJ2-1; D is unclear. This CDR3 contains 12 residues. CDR1 is MNHEY and CDR2 is SVGAGI in the germline V gene. Trimming stripped 3 bases from V and 8 bases from J, with 8 bases between. The CDR3 DNA is TGTGCCAGCAGTTATTCCCTCGATGAGCAGTTCTTC. This encodes CASSYSLDEQFF.

This sequence joins TRBV21-1 and TRBJ1-4; the table calls TRBD1, which could not be checked here. TRBV21-1 is a pseudogene segment. The CDR3 length is 14 residues. CDR3 amino acids: CASSKEGLNEKLFF. As DNA, the CDR3 is TGTGCCAGCAGCAAAGAGGGGCTTAATGAAAAACTGTTTTTT.

This clone has a single count. The J gene is TRBJ2-7, the V gene TRBV6-2 or TRBV6-3; 10 nucleotides agree with TRBD2. Germline assignment: CDR1 MNHEY and CDR2 SVGEGT. The CDR3 contains 20 residues. J lost 0 bases, V lost 0 bases, and 14 bases had no gene match. The CDR3 DNA reads as TGTGCCAGCAGTTACTCGGACAGCTCTAGCGGGAGAGCGAACTCCTACGAGCAGTACTTC. Encoded protein: CASSYSDSSSGRANSYEQYF.

The J gene is TRBJ2-7, the V gene TRBV30; TRBD1 agrees at 7 bases. Germline V gene data show CDR1 as GTSNPN and CDR2 as SVGIG (reference sequence). Trimming took 8 bases from V and 6 from J; bases not matched to a gene: 13. This CDR3 comprises 13 residues. The CDR3 sequence: CAHRSGGYGEQYF. In DNA, the CDR3 is TGTGCCCATCGGTCAGGGGGATATGGCGAGCAGTACTTC.

The chain has TRBV27 and TRBJ1-3; 8 bases are a match to TRBD1. Germline V gives CDR1 MNHEY, CDR2 SMNVEV (reference sequence). The J segment lost 11 bases and the V segment lost 6 bases, leaving 15 bases of the junction unmatched. CDR3 length equals 15 residues. CDR3 amino acids: CASSDVAGGPKAIYF. The CDR3 bases are TGTGCCAGCAGCGACGTTGCAGGGGGCCCCAAAGCCATATATTTT.

The rearrangement links TRBV7-9 to TRBJ2-5; 7 positions agree with TRBD1. Germline V gene sequence: CDR1 SEHNR, CDR2 FQNEAQ (reference sequence). CDR3 length: 17 amino acids. V shed 5 bases, J shed 3 bases, and the junction held 15 bases outside the gene matches. The CDR3 region is CASSPPGQPILKETQYF. The CDR3 DNA reads as TGTGCCAGCAGCCCACCGGGACAGCCGATTCTCAAAGAGACCCAGTACTTC. Using reference TRBV7-9 and TRBJ2-5 for the parts outside the CDR3, the full variable domain is DTGVSQNPRHKITKRGQNVTFRCDPISEHNRLYWYRQTLGQGPEFLTYFQNEAQLEKSRLLSDRFSAERPKGSFSTLEIQRTEQGDSAMYLCASSPPGQPILKETQYFGPGTRLLVL.

This clone was found once. The rearrangement joins TRBV18 to TRBJ1-3; no firm D call. Germline V lookup: CDR1 KGHSH, CDR2 LQKENI. The CDR3 loop spans 14 amino acids. The V end was cut by 0 bases, the J end by 9 bases, with 12 bases between. DNA of the CDR3: TGTGCCAGCTCACCACCAGGCGTCGATATCACCATATATTTT. This sequence encodes CASSPPGVDITIYF.

V is TRBV9 and J is TRBJ1-5; perhaps TRBD1 as D (5 bases). V lost 1 base, J lost 6 bases, and 14 bases lay in between. Germline V gives CDR1 SGDLS, CDR2 YYNGEE. This CDR3 is 15 amino acids long. This CDR3 reads CASSVTGMGGQPQHF. DNA of the CDR3: TGTGCCAGCAGCGTAACAGGTATGGGGGGTCAGCCCCAGCATTTT.

The rearrangement uses TRBV18 and TRBJ2-5; 16 bases agree with TRBD2. CDR1 and CDR2 (germline): KGHSH, LQKENI. CDR3 length: 15 amino acids. V was clipped by 3 bases and J by 9 bases; unmatched bases: 4. CDR3 region: CASSPPGLAGGAQYF. CDR3 DNA sequence: TGTGCCAGCTCACCGCCGGGACTAGCGGGAGGGGCCCAGTACTTC.

The V gene is TRBV30, the J gene TRBJ1-5, with D unclear. Deletions cut 2 bases from V and 3 bases from J, with 8 bases between. Germline V gives CDR1 GTSNPN, CDR2 SVGIG (reference sequence). The CDR3 has 13 amino acids. CDR3 protein: CAWSLGNNQPQHF. The CDR3 DNA follows: TGTGCCTGGAGTTTAGGGAACAATCAGCCCCAGCATTTT.

This sequence joins TRBV20-1 and TRBJ2-5, with no clear D. Trimming shortened V by 3 bases and J by 0 bases, and 11 bases separated the two germline ends. This CDR3 is built from 14 residues. Per germline, CDR1 DFQATT and CDR2 SNEGSKA (reference sequence). This CDR3 is CSASVPEYQETQYF. Here the CDR3 DNA reads TGCAGTGCTAGTGTCCCAGAGTACCAAGAGACCCAGTACTTC.

The V and J genes are TRBV9 and TRBJ1-3; D remains ambiguous. Germline CDR1 reads SGDLS; CDR2 reads YYNGEE. The CDR3 has 14 residues. V was trimmed by 2 bases and J by 4 bases, leaving 10 bases between them. The CDR3 is CASSVSGIGNTIYF. DNA of the CDR3: TGTGCCAGCAGCGTTTCGGGAATCGGAAACACCATATATTTT.

V and J are TRBV6-5 and TRBJ2-1, with 11 bases identical to TRBD1. CDR1 is MNHEY and CDR2 is SVGAGI in the germline V gene. V lost 4 bases and J lost 7; bases outside the gene matches: 9. CDR3 length equals 16 residues. The CDR3 DNA sequence: TGTGCCAGCAGTTGGATGGACAGGGGGCGTCGTAATGAGCAGTTCTTC. It codes for CASSWMDRGRRNEQFF.